Listed below are T cell receptor beta chains from one sample, sequenced in a study of T-cell reconstitution after alpha-beta-depleted transplantation in children. In TCRdb, the PCR reads were re-called with MiXCR into one record per CDR3 protein. Among 90,000 to 130,000 distinct CDR3 sequences listed, 5.5% to 7% were seen once. Sequenced material: PBMCs, mostly from graft donor cells, taken 360 days after TCRalphabeta/CD19-depleted stem cell transplant. These receptors were collected from a male patient under 10 years old who had a stem cell transplant for acute lymphoblastic leukemia, so the T cells may come from the graft donor. Each CDR3 is given with its conserved first and last residue. D genes are given only for firm matches. Not every row has a clone size; where given, it reads once, few, many or a size class.

cdr3_length d_call clone_size j_call v_call cdr3_nt cdr3_aa
13 - - TRBJ1-2 TRBV27 TGTGCCAGCAGTTTAACGGGGATCTATGGCTACACCTTC CASSLTGIYGYTF
15 - - TRBJ1-6 TRBV5-6 TGTGCCAGCAGCTTGACAGTCGTTTATAATTCACCCCTCCACTTT CASSLTVVYNSPLHF
15 - few TRBJ2-1 TRBV10-3 TGTGCCATCAGTGATAAGGCTAGCCTCTACAATGAGCAGTTCTTC CAISDKASLYNEQFF
16 - many TRBJ2-7 TRBV4-3 TGCGCCAGCAGCCAAGATCGGGGGACAGCCACCTACGAGCAGTACTTC CASSQDRGTATYEQYF
14 TRBD1 few TRBJ1-1 TRBV4-3 TGCGCCAGCAGCCAAGCGACAGGGCACACTGAAGCTTTCTTT CASSQATGHTEAFF
15 - - TRBJ2-5 TRBV5-8 TGTGCCAGCAGCTTGGGCCAGGTCCTAGGGGAGACCCAGTACTTC CASSLGQVLGETQYF
13 - few TRBJ2-7 TRBV19 TGTGCCAGTAGTCTAGGGGTGGGAGGCGAGCAGTACTTC CASSLGVGGEQYF
14 - few TRBJ2-7 TRBV6-2/TRBV6-3 TGTGCCACCAAGCTTGCAGGACCTTCGTACGAGCAGTACTTC CATKLAGPSYEQYF
12 - many TRBJ2-1 TRBV5-5 TGTGCCAGCAGCTTGCCGGGCAAAGAGCAGTTCTTC CASSLPGKEQFF
11 - many TRBJ1-2 TRBV2 TGTGCCAGCTTAAGGATCGGTGGCTACACCTTC CASLRIGGYTF
11 - many TRBJ1-2 TRBV7-2 TGTCGAACAGGGAATAGCTATGGCTACACCTTC CRTGNSYGYTF
14 - many TRBJ2-7 TRBV27 TGTGCCAGCAGTTTCGGAGGGAACCTCTACGAGCAGTACTTC CASSFGGNLYEQYF
15 - once TRBJ2-7 TRBV11-2 TGTGCCAGCAGCTTAGTCGTGAAGAGAACAAATGAGCAGTACTTC CASSLVVKRTNEQYF
14 - many TRBJ2-3 TRBV7-9 TGTGCCAGCAGCTTCGCGAGATCCACAGATACGCAGTATTTT CASSFARSTDTQYF
16 TRBD1 many TRBJ2-4 TRBV6-1 TGTGCCAGCAGCCACAGGGGGGCTTTAGGTAAAAACATTCAGTACTTC CASSHRGALGKNIQYF
14 - few TRBJ1-1 TRBV4-1 TGCGCCAGCAGCCAAAACAGGGCGAACACTGAAGCTTTCTTT CASSQNRANTEAFF
11 - - TRBJ2-1 TRBV12-5 TGTGCTAGTGGTTATTCGGATGAGCAGTTCTTC CASGYSDEQFF
13 - few TRBJ1-5 TRBV7-2 TGTGCCAGCACCAGACAGCGCAATCAGCCCCAGCATTTT CASTRQRNQPQHF
17 - few TRBJ2-6 TRBV7-6 TGTGCCAGCAGCTTGGCCCATTCCAGAGTTGGGGCCAACGTCCTGACTTTC CASSLAHSRVGANVLTF
12 TRBD1 many TRBJ2-7 TRBV29-1 TGCAGCGTTGAATACAGGGGCTACGAGCAGTACTTC CSVEYRGYEQYF
14 - few TRBJ2-5 TRBV14 TGTGCCAGCAGCCGTAACAGGGCCAGGGAGACCCAGTACTTC CASSRNRARETQYF
15 TRBD2 many TRBJ2-3 TRBV6-5 TGTGCCAGCAGTTACGGGACTAGCTCCACAGATACGCAGTATTTT CASSYGTSSTDTQYF
13 - many TRBJ2-5 TRBV20-1 TGCAGCCTTGCACGGGGCCTTTGGGAGACCCAGTACTTC CSLARGLWETQYF
12 - many TRBJ1-2 TRBV7-2 TGTGCCAGCAGCTTAGGAGGGAATGGCTACACCTTC CASSLGGNGYTF
12 - many TRBJ2-7 TRBV7-2 TGTGCCAGCAGCTTAAATCTCTACGAGCAGTACTTC CASSLNLYEQYF
15 - few TRBJ1-5 TRBV7-3 TGTGCCAGCAGCTTAACCCGACTCCGTAATCAGCCCCAGCATTTT CASSLTRLRNQPQHF
12 - few TRBJ2-7 TRBV29-1 TGCAGCGTTCTAAGTAACGAGGGCGTGCAGTACTTC CSVLSNEGVQYF
17 - few TRBJ1-2 TRBV9 TGTGCCAGCAGCCTCCGGGACAATGCAACCCTCAACTATGGCTACACCTTC CASSLRDNATLNYGYTF